This TCR beta chain is drawn from a study of beta chain features in type 1 diabetes. Study as a whole: Patients were similar to healthy donors in age and gender (as well as in cell yields). Regarding the study as a whole: The VDJ junctions of type 1 diabetes patients carried fewer insertions and more deletions. Unsettled here was the matter of whether HLA type influences TCRB rearrangement.

The isolated RNA, all of it, was reverse transcribed, so expressed TCRB transcripts were what got sequenced. Naive, central memory and regulatory T cell samples yielded some 3.9 million reads on average. Only in-frame clones appear in the TCRdb table, and some are missing; sequencing was by immunoSEQ multiplex PCR. The data contain 300,000 to 350,000 clones, around 7.6% of them seen just once; the ten biggest clones take up around 0.44%. This clone occurred a few times. Its antigen is currently unknown. V lost 0 bases, J lost 4 bases, and 1 base stayed unmatched. The CDR3 loop spans 17 amino acids. Looked up from germline, CDR1 is KGHSH and CDR2 is LQKENI.

Input material: central memory CD4+ T cells from blood. The sequence was obtained from a woman aged 18-35 years in good health. The chain carries TRBV18 and TRBJ2-1; 15 nucleotides line up with TRBD2. This chain's CDR3 is CASSPPGLAGGYNEQFF. CDR3 DNA: TGTGCCAGCTCACCACCGGGACTAGCGGGAGGATACAATGAGCAGTTCTTC. Full variable domain (missing parts from reference TRBV18 and TRBJ2-1): NAGVMQNPRHLVRRRGQEARLRCSPMKGHSHVYWYRQLPEEGLKFMVYLQKENIIDESGMPKERFSAEFPKEGPSILRIQQVVRGDSAAYFCASSPPGLAGGYNEQFFGPGTRLTVL.